This T cell receptor beta chain is drawn from a study of blood T cell repertoires in COVID-19. Study information: Samples of COVID-19 (acute and convalescent) were obtained from the United States, Italy and Spain. In each case, the material was cDNA or gDNA derived from T cells, B-cell-depleted T cells, or PBMCs.

V lost 2 bases to trimming and J lost 6 bases, with 22 bases between them. The length of the CDR3 is 18 residues. Looked up from germline, CDR1 is KGHSH and CDR2 is LQKENI. Original handling: Cell counts per sample came from amplifying reference gene primers. Here immunoSEQ multiplex PCR was the method, and the copy in TCRdb shows in-frame clones only, minus some. V, J and clone size are taken as reported in that table, and D and trimming were inferred from the DNA itself. The sample has under 200,000 clones; approximately 90% are singletons. What was sequenced was peripheral blood. This clonotype was sampled from a man in his forties or fifties with acute or convalescent COVID-19. This chain uses TRBV18 with TRBJ2-2; the D gene is possibly TRBD2 (5 bases). CDR3 sequence (DNA): TGTGCCAGCTCACCAAATGCGCGGGCTCAAGCTGGGTCCGGGGAGCTGTTTTTT. This gives the protein CASSPNARAQAGSGELFF.